A single sample is the source of the 31 T cell receptor beta chains below, sequenced in a study of blood T cells in healthy people across ages. Alongside a J-beta primer mix, a sample-barcoded 5' primer served in a second PCR lasting about 7 to 11 cycles. TCRdb reanalysed the 5' RACE reads using MiXCR and keeps one entry per CDR3 protein. Here the sample spans roughly 2 million distinct CDR3 sequences, around 50% being singletons. The sample comprised blood. The receptors were sampled from a woman aged 40 to 50 in good health.

The genes are TRBV28 and TRBJ2-5; the D call may be TRBD1 or TRBD2 (5 bases each). The ends were cut back, 3 bases at V and 2 bases at J, with 13 bases in the middle. The CDR3 covers 15 residues. Germline V lookup: CDR1 MDHEN, CDR2 SYDVKM. CDR3 sequence (DNA): TGTGCCAGCAGTTTTGGGGGATCGTTTCAAGAGACCCAGTACTTC. This encodes CASSFGGSFQETQYF.

The chain uses TRBV6-1 and TRBJ2-3; D uncertain. This CDR3 region has 14 residues. V lost 0 bases, J lost 2 bases, and 6 bases lay in between. The germline V gene has CDR1 MNHNS and CDR2 SASEGT. The DNA for the CDR3 is TGTGCCAGCAGTGAAGCTGGCCACACAGATACGCAGTATTTT. Translation gives CASSEAGHTDTQYF.

CDR3 in amino acids: CASSPIRTSGGPEYF. DNA for the CDR3: TGTGCCAGCAGCCCAATCAGGACTAGCGGGGGCCCCGAGTACTTC. The chain has TRBV7-2 and TRBJ2-5, with 13 bases aligning to TRBD2. CDR3 length: 15 residues. V was pared by 5 bases and J by 12 bases, with 12 bases of the junction left unmatched. In germline, CDR1 is SGHTA, CDR2 FQGNSA.

This clonotype was found a few times. The rearrangement uses TRBV14 and TRBJ2-1, with D unclear. The CDR3 is made up of 16 amino acids. Germline CDR1 is SGHDN and CDR2 is FVKESK. The V end was cut by 3 bases, the J end by 6 bases, with 18 bases between. The CDR3 nucleotides read TGTGCCAGCAGCCACCAACCCGTCCCAACCCTCAATGAGCAGTTCTTC. It is translated as CASSHQPVPTLNEQFF.

This chain connects TRBV29-1 to TRBJ2-3; a possible D gene is TRBD2 (5 bases). CDR3 length equals 14 residues. Germline V gene sequence: CDR1 SQVTM, CDR2 ANQGSEA. V was shortened by 1 base and J by 2 bases, with 10 bases between the two germline ends. CDR3 loop: CSVEAGVHTDTQYF. The CDR3 coding sequence is TGCAGCGTTGAAGCCGGGGTCCACACAGATACGCAGTATTTT.

This clonotype came up once. V gene TRBV6-5 combines with J gene TRBJ1-2; D is ambiguous. Trimming cost V 0 bases and J 3 bases, with 14 bases left between them. The CDR3 covers 16 residues. Looked up from germline, CDR1 is MNHEY and CDR2 is SVGAGI. The CDR3 loop reads CASSYSVIGSYYGYTF. The CDR3 nucleotides are TGTGCCAGCAGTTACTCGGTGATCGGATCTTACTATGGCTACACCTTC.

V and J are TRBV10-3 and TRBJ2-3; the D gene is possibly TRBD2 (5 bases). This CDR3 is 14 amino acids long. Germline V CDR1 and CDR2: ENHRY, SYGVKD. V was shortened by 6 bases and J by 0 bases, with 10 bases between the two germline ends. The CDR3: CAISWTESTDTQYF. The CDR3 nucleotides read TGTGCCATCAGCTGGACTGAAAGCACAGATACGCAGTATTTT.

This clonotype was seen a handful of times. This chain links TRBV20-1 with TRBJ1-6, with TRBD1 matching 8 bases. V lost 1 base to trimming and J lost 11 bases; unmatched junction nucleotides: 7. The CDR3 covers 14 residues. Per germline, CDR1 DFQATT and CDR2 SNEGSKA (reference sequence). The CDR3 nucleotides are TGCAGTGCTAGAGTCGCAGGGGGCGGTCCACCCCTCCACTTT. Encoded protein: CSARVAGGGPPLHF.

Worth noting for this clonotype: A read error is possible here, since a much larger clone lies one base away. The rearrangement joins TRBV7-9 to TRBJ2-7; perhaps TRBD1 as D (5 bases). V gave up 1 base and J gave up 7 bases, with 17 bases separating them. The CDR3 runs 15 residues. CDR1 and CDR2 from the germline V gene are SEHNR and FQNEAQ (reference sequence). The CDR3: CASSLGQGTYNEQYF. DNA of the CDR3: TGTGCCAGCAGCTTAGGGCAGGGAACCTACAATGAGCAGTACTTC.

This clonotype was seen a few times. The chain carries TRBV11-2 and TRBJ2-5; no clear D gene. V shed 1 base and J shed 3 bases, with 12 bases lying between them. CDR3 size: 15 residues. Germline V gene lookup returns CDR1 SGHAT and CDR2 FQNNGV. DNA for the CDR3: TGTGCCAGCAGCTTAGGGGGTTGGGGTGAAGAGACCCAGTACTTC. The encoded protein is CASSLGGWGEETQYF. The whole variable domain, filled in from reference TRBV11-2 and TRBJ2-5, reads EAGVAQSPRYKIIEKRQSVAFWCNPISGHATLYWYQQILGQGPKLLIQFQNNGVVDDSQLPKDRFSAERLKGVDSTLKIQPAKLEDSAVYLCASSLGGWGEETQYFGPGTRLLVL.

The chain is built from TRBV4-3 and TRBJ1-2; D not resolved. CDR3 length: 15 residues. The germline V and J ends were trimmed by 1 base and 3 bases, with 12 bases remaining between them. Germline assignment: CDR1 LGHNA and CDR2 YSLEER. CDR3: CASSQGPAADYGYTF. Here the CDR3 DNA reads TGCGCCAGCAGCCAAGGCCCCGCAGCTGACTATGGCTACACCTTC.

The gene calls are TRBV20-1 and TRBJ2-5, with TRBD2 as a possible D gene (7 bases). Germline CDR1 and CDR2: DFQATT and SNEGSKA (reference sequence). The V end lost 3 bases, the J end lost 7 bases, and 18 bases lay between the germline ends. The CDR3 runs to 14 residues. The CDR3, as DNA: TGCAGTGCTAGTGGGGGGGCCCCGGCAGGGACCCAGTACTTC. It codes for CSASGGAPAGTQYF.

Many counts were recorded for this clonotype. The chain's CDR3 is CASSFDRGIYEQYF. CDR3 nucleotide sequence: TGTGCCAGCAGCTTTGACAGGGGGATCTACGAGCAGTACTTC. This rearrangement joins TRBV7-2 to TRBJ2-7; 9 bases are shared with TRBD1. The J segment lost 3 bases and the V segment lost 3 bases, leaving 3 bases of the junction unmatched. CDR3 length: 14 amino acids. Germline assignment: CDR1 SGHTA and CDR2 FQGNSA.

This clonotype turned up a few times. The V gene is TRBV12-3 or TRBV12-4, the J gene TRBJ1-2; perhaps TRBD1 as D (5 bases). This CDR3 contains 12 residues. V lost 6 bases, J lost 6 bases, and 11 bases lay in between. This CDR3 reads CASSQGADGYTF. CDR3 DNA sequence: TGTGCCAGCAGCCAAGGGGCAGATGGCTACACCTTC.

This chain links TRBV20-1 with TRBJ2-1, with TRBD2 identical over 7 bases. The V gene's germline CDR1 is DFQATT and CDR2 SNEGSKA (reference sequence). The J segment lost 8 bases and the V segment lost 0 bases, leaving 10 bases of the junction unmatched. This CDR3 region has 15 residues. The CDR3 DNA reads TGCAGTGCTAGAGATCTGGGGAATAGCGGGTATGAGCAGTTCTTC. As protein: CSARDLGNSGYEQFF.

Only a few counts were recorded for this clonotype. The chain couples TRBV5-1 to TRBJ1-2, with 7 nucleotides matching TRBD1. The V and J ends lost 4 bases and 6 bases, in that order; junction bases with no gene match: 9. This CDR3 region has 14 residues. The germline gives CDR1 SGHRS, CDR2 YFSETQ. In DNA form, the CDR3 reads TGCGCCAGCAGCGACCCGGGACAGCTTCATGGCTACACCTTC. Its translation: CASSDPGQLHGYTF.

The chain links TRBV28 to TRBJ1-1; D not certain. V lost 7 bases, J lost 5 bases, and 14 bases lay in between. Per the germline V gene, CDR1 is MDHEN and CDR2 is SYDVKM. CDR3 length equals 13 residues. The CDR3 region has the DNA TGTGCCAGCAATAATGAAAGGGCAACTGAAGCTTTCTTT. Residues: CASNNERATEAFF.

J is TRBJ2-6 and V is TRBV6-2 or TRBV6-3; D remains ambiguous. The CDR3 sequence is 13 residues long. Germline CDR1 reads MNHEY; CDR2 reads SVGEGT. Deletions cut 7 bases from V and 3 bases from J, with 7 bases between. In DNA, the CDR3 is TGTGCCAGCAAGAAAAGTGGGGCCAACGTCCTGACTTTC. It translates to CASKKSGANVLTF.

This chain uses TRBV27 with TRBJ2-7, with a tentative D call TRBD1 (6 bases). The CDR3 contains 15 residues. Germline CDR1 and CDR2: MNHEY and SMNVEV (reference sequence). V was clipped by 2 bases and J by 7 bases, with 18 bases between them. CDR3 DNA sequence: TGTGCCAGCAGTTTACTTCGGGACAAGTCTGAGGAGCAGTACTTC. Residues: CASSLLRDKSEEQYF.

V is TRBV6-2 or TRBV6-3 and J is TRBJ2-5, with 9 bases that match TRBD2. CDR3 length: 15 residues. V gave up 2 bases and J gave up 5 bases; unmatched junction bases: 6. Germline loops: CDR1 MNHEY, CDR2 SVGEGT. Written as DNA, the CDR3 is TGTGCCAGCAGTTACGGGCGGGAGGGCCCCGAGACCCAGTACTTC. Its translation: CASSYGREGPETQYF.

The V call is TRBV7-2, the J call TRBJ1-5; perhaps TRBD1 as D (5 bases). The CDR3 has 16 amino acids. The germline gives CDR1 SGHTA, CDR2 FQGNSA. V was cut by 2 bases and J by 7 bases, with 18 bases left in between. In DNA form, the CDR3 reads TGTGCCAGCAGCTTACGTCAGGGCGAGGTTTACCAGCCCCAGCATTTT. As protein: CASSLRQGEVYQPQHF.

As to this clonotype: Possible read error: a much larger clone is one base away. V is TRBV7-9 and J is TRBJ1-5; TRBD1 aligns across 9 bases. The junction had 5 bases not matched to a gene; V was cut back by 5 bases and J by 6 bases. There are 14 residues in the CDR3. CDR1 is SEHNR, CDR2 FQNEAQ, per germline (reference sequence). The CDR3 sequence: CASSRRGQGQPQHF. CDR3 in DNA: TGTGCCAGCAGCCGACGGGGACAGGGTCAGCCCCAGCATTTT. Full variable domain (remainder filled in from reference TRBV7-9 and TRBJ1-5): DTGVSQNPRHKITKRGQNVTFRCDPISEHNRLYWYRQTLGQGPEFLTYFQNEAQLEKSRLLSDRFSAERPKGSFSTLEIQRTEQGDSAMYLCASSRRGQGQPQHFGDGTRLSIL.

This clonotype came up once. The chain recombines TRBV11-2 with TRBJ1-2; unclear D gene. The CDR3 runs to 13 residues. CDR1 and CDR2 (germline): SGHAT, FQNNGV. V lost 3 bases to trimming and J lost 8 bases, with 13 bases between them. The CDR3 coding sequence is TGTGCCAGCAGCTTTCCGGTGATGGGAGGCTACACCTTC. Translated: CASSFPVMGGYTF.

This clonotype was seen a few times. The CDR3 loop is CATSQRVHQETQYF. CDR3 in DNA: TGTGCCACCAGCCAGCGGGTCCACCAAGAGACCCAGTACTTC. The V call is TRBV15, the J call TRBJ2-5; maybe TRBD2 (6 bases). CDR3 length: 14 amino acids. Germline V CDR1 and CDR2: LNHNV, YYDKDF (reference sequence). The V and J ends lost 5 bases and 0 bases respectively, with 10 bases between them.

This clonotype appeared a few times. This chain uses TRBV6-2 or TRBV6-3 with TRBJ2-1, with TRBD1 identical over 7 bases. The germline V gene encodes CDR1 MNHEY and CDR2 SVGEGT. This CDR3 has 16 amino acids. The J segment lost 1 base and the V segment lost 6 bases, leaving 9 bases of the junction unmatched. Written as DNA, the CDR3 is TGTGCCAGCAGCGATAGACAGGGTAGATCCTACAATGAGCAGTTCTTC. Amino acid sequence: CASSDRQGRSYNEQFF.

This clonotype was seen just once. The chain carries TRBV29-1 and TRBJ2-7, with TRBD2 matching over 10 bases. V lost 4 bases and J lost 7; bases outside the gene matches: 13. The germline gives CDR1 SQVTM, CDR2 ANQGSEA. This CDR3 spans 15 amino acids. The CDR3 is CSVGLSAGGPGEQYF. The CDR3 DNA follows: TGCAGCGTTGGTTTATCAGCGGGGGGGCCAGGGGAGCAGTACTTC.

The rearrangement links TRBV7-3 to TRBJ2-5; 12 nucleotides line up with TRBD2. The CDR3 is made up of 16 amino acids. Germline V gives CDR1 SGHTA, CDR2 FQGTGA. J gave up 11 bases and V 5 bases, and 15 bases lay outside the gene matches. The CDR3 is CASSPSGGDAYNEQYF. In DNA, the CDR3 is TGTGCCAGCAGCCCTAGCGGGGGGGACGCCTACAATGAGCAGTACTTC.

V and J are TRBV12-3 or TRBV12-4 and TRBJ1-6; D perhaps matches TRBD1 (5 bases). V was clipped by 5 bases and J by 6 bases, with 11 bases between them. The CDR3 spans 14 residues. The CDR3 DNA reads TGTGCCAGCAGTCAGGACACCCTTAATTCACCCCTCCACTTT. It codes for CASSQDTLNSPLHF.

The gene calls are TRBV20-1 and TRBJ2-1; 7 nucleotides line up with TRBD1. Germline loops: CDR1 DFQATT, CDR2 SNEGSKA (reference sequence). The CDR3 covers 15 residues. J was trimmed by 2 bases and V by 2 bases; bases with no gene match: 6. CDR3 sequence (DNA): TGCAGTGCTAGAAACTCGGGACAGACCTACAATGAGCAGTTCTTC. It is translated as CSARNSGQTYNEQFF.

There are a few counts of this clonotype. This chain connects TRBV25-1 to TRBJ2-3; D not certain. Germline V lookup: CDR1 MGHDK, CDR2 SYGVNS. CDR3 length equals 14 residues. Trimming removed 2 bases from V and 2 bases from J, with 8 bases in between. CDR3 sequence: CASSEKDNTDTQYF. In nucleotides, the CDR3 is TGTGCCAGCAGTGAAAAGGATAACACAGATACGCAGTATTTT.

This clonotype turned up a few times. V and J are TRBV20-1 and TRBJ2-3; D possibly corresponds to TRBD2 (5 bases). Germline loops: CDR1 DFQATT, CDR2 SNEGSKA (reference sequence). Trimming removed 5 bases at V and 6 bases at J, with 21 bases between. The CDR3 has 15 residues. CDR3 sequence: CSAHLPGLTTDTQYF. The CDR3 bases are TGCAGTGCTCATCTCCCAGGACTTACTACTGATACGCAGTATTTT.